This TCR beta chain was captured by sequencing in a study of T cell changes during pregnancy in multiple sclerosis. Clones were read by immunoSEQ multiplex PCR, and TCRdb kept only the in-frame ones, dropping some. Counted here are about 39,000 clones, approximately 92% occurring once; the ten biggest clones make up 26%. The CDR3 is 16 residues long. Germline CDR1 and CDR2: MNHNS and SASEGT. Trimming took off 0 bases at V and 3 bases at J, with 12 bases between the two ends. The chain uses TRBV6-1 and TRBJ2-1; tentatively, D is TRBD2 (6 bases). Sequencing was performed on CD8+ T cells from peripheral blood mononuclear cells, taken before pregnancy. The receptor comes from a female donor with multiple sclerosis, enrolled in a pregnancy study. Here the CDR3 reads CASSEARREIYNEQFF. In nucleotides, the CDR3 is TGTGCCAGCAGTGAAGCCCGGCGGGAAATCTACAATGAGCAGTTCTTC.